The 8 T cell receptor beta chains presented below share a single source sample, sequenced in a study of beta chain features in type 1 diabetes (dated by TCRdb to 2016 to 2019). Libraries came from the immunoSEQ multiplex PCR assay. The High Capacity cDNA Reverse Transcription Kit was used to reverse transcribe all of the isolated RNA, meaning that expressed TCRB transcripts were what got sequenced. TCRdb took over this immuneACCESS table, retaining in-frame rearrangements with V and J assigned. Such tables are incomplete; in checked studies, under half of the missing clones stem from an unresolved V gene, and the remainder is unexplained. Recorded for this sample are fewer than 650,000 clones; 15% of them occurred a single time. The ten most abundant clones make up approximately 0.087% of the sample. The source material was naive CD4+ T cells from blood. The intended sense of this specimen's cell subset or site label: true naive CD4+ T cells. The receptors shown here come from a man aged 18 to 30 in good health.

This clone showed up just a few times. This chain connects TRBV4-2 to TRBJ2-3, with 8 bases that match TRBD1. CDR3 length: 15 residues. V dropped 5 bases and J dropped 1; count of bases not matched to a gene: 5. Germline CDR1 is LGHNA and CDR2 is YNFKEQ. The CDR3 sequence: CASSKPGQGTDTQYF. The CDR3 DNA sequence: TGTGCCAGCAGCAAGCCGGGACAGGGCACAGATACGCAGTATTTT.

The genes are TRBV7-2 and TRBJ2-7; possibly TRBD1 for D (6 bases). Germline loops: CDR1 SGHTA, CDR2 FQGNSA. V lost 3 bases to trimming and J lost 4 bases, with 16 bases between them. The CDR3 spans 15 residues. CDR3 in amino acids: CASSLGASGRYEQYF. The DNA for the CDR3 is TGTGCCAGCAGCTTGGGGGCGTCGGGCCGTTACGAGCAGTACTTC.

Only a few counts were recorded for this clone. The rearrangement joins TRBV5-1 to TRBJ2-1; D perhaps matches TRBD2 (6 bases). The CDR3 runs to 12 residues. Germline CDR1 is SGHRS and CDR2 is YFSETQ. Between the trimmed V and J ends, which lost 4 bases and 12 bases, there was a span of 14 bases. CDR3: CASSLTSQGQFF. CDR3 in DNA: TGCGCCAGCAGCCTTACTAGCCAGGGGCAGTTCTTC.

This clone turned up a few times. The chain couples TRBV4-3 to TRBJ2-1, with TRBD2 matching 10 bases. The CDR3 sequence is 20 residues long. The germline V gene has CDR1 LGHNA and CDR2 YSLEER. Unmatched junction bases numbered 12, after V lost 1 base and J lost 0 bases. CDR3 sequence reads: CASSQGLASGGTSSYNEQFF. The DNA of the CDR3 is TGCGCCAGCAGCCAAGGACTTGCTAGCGGGGGAACCAGCTCCTACAATGAGCAGTTCTTC.

This chain connects TRBV4-3 to TRBJ2-7; D not certain. The CDR3 spans 15 residues. V was clipped by 1 base and J by 2 bases, with 12 bases between them. The germline gives CDR1 LGHNA, CDR2 YSLEER. The CDR3 loop reads CASSQAPKGTYEQYF. The CDR3 DNA reads TGCGCCAGCAGCCAAGCCCCGAAAGGTACCTACGAGCAGTACTTC.

The table lists this clone with a few counts. The chain uses TRBV5-1 and TRBJ1-2; 8 bases agree with TRBD1. V gave up 4 bases and J gave up 2 bases; unmatched junction bases: 4. In germline, CDR1 is SGHRS, CDR2 YFSETQ. CDR3 size: 14 residues. In DNA form, the CDR3 reads TGCGCCAGCAGCCCCCGGACAGGGAACTATGGCTACACCTTC. Translating it yields CASSPRTGNYGYTF.

The gene calls are TRBV28 and TRBJ2-7; tentatively, D is TRBD1 or TRBD2 (5 bases each). CDR1 is MDHEN, CDR2 SYDVKM, per germline. The CDR3 loop spans 12 amino acids. Between the trimmed V and J ends, which lost 2 bases and 5 bases, there was a span of 7 bases. The CDR3 bases are TGTGCCAGCAGTTTAGTGGGGGACGAGCAGTACTTC. This translates into CASSLVGDEQYF.

This clone is a singleton in its sample. The genes are TRBV6-1 and TRBJ2-5; 8 bases align to TRBD1. This CDR3 comprises 15 residues. CDR1 is MNHNS and CDR2 is SASEGT in the germline V gene. V was clipped by 3 bases and J by 12 bases; unmatched bases: 15. The CDR3 protein is CASSDIGQGAQAEYF. The CDR3 DNA sequence: TGTGCCAGCAGTGACATAGGACAGGGAGCCCAAGCTGAGTACTTC.